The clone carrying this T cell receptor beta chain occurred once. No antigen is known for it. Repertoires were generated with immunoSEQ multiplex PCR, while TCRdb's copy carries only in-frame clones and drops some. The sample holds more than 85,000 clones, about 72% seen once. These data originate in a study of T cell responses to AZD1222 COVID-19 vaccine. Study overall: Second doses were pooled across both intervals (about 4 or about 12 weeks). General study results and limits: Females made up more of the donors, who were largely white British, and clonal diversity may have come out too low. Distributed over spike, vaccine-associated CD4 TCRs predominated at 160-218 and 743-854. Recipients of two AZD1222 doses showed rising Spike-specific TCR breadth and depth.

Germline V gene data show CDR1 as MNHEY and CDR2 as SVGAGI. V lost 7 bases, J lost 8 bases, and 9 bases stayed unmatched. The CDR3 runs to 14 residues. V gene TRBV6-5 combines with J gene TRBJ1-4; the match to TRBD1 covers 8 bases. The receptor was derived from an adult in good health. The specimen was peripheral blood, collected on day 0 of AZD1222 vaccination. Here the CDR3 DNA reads TGTGCCAGCAAACAGACAGGGGAGGGGGAAAAACTGTTTTTT. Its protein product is CASKQTGEGEKLFF.